The 24 T cell receptor beta chains reported below all come from one sample, sequenced in a study of regulatory T cells in long-lasting Graves disease. This sample's time point: newly diagnosed GD, antithyroid drugs for less than 3 months. The TCR library was made from RNA extracted from PBMCs. Assembly of TCR beta libraries relied on iRepertoire HTBI primers together with Arm-PCR of CDR3 regions. TCRdb used MiXCR to reprocess the multiplex PCR reads, holding one entry per CDR3 protein. Of hundreds of thousands of distinct CDR3 sequences in the sample, roughly 13% were seen once. Separately, the same data were catalogued under a study of T cells in Graves' hyperthyroidism and ophthalmopathy.

The sequencing used peripheral blood mononuclear cells (PBMCs), collected at new diagnosis, from a patient treated with antithyroid drugs. Receptors originate from a man aged 25-40 years with Graves disease.

This clonotype has ten or more counts. The rearrangement joins TRBV30 to TRBJ2-4; D call uncertain. V dropped 0 bases and J dropped 9 bases, with 9 bases sitting between them. CDR3 length equals 12 residues. Germline CDR1 reads GTSNPN; CDR2 reads SVGIG (reference sequence). The CDR3 DNA follows: TGTGCCTGGAGTGTAGTCCCAGGCATTCAGTACTTC. This gives the protein CAWSVVPGIQYF.

This clonotype was observed at least ten times. The CDR3 spells CASSLAGGQLNTEAFF. The DNA of the CDR3 is TGTGCCAGCAGCTTAGCGGGGGGACAGCTGAACACTGAAGCTTTCTTT. The rearrangement uses TRBV7-6 and TRBJ1-1; 7 bases fit TRBD1. This CDR3 is 16 amino acids long. Looked up from germline, CDR1 is SGHVS and CDR2 is FNYEAQ. V dropped 0 bases and J dropped 0; count of bases not matched to a gene: 4. The full variable domain, completed using reference TRBV7-6 and TRBJ1-1, is GAGVSQSPRYKVTKRGQDVALRCDPISGHVSLYWYRQALGQGPEFLTYFNYEAQQDKSGLPNDRFSAERPEGSISTLTIQRTEQRDSAMYRCASSLAGGQLNTEAFFGQGTRLTVV.

The chain combines TRBV30 with TRBJ1-2, with TRBD1 matching over 9 bases. The CDR3 has 15 residues. CDR1 is GTSNPN, CDR2 SVGIG, per germline (reference sequence). V gave up 4 bases and J gave up 3 bases; unmatched junction bases: 9. The DNA for the CDR3 is TGTGCCTGGATGGGTCACAGGGGGCCAGACTATGGCTACACCTTC. Translating it yields CAWMGHRGPDYGYTF.

This clonotype was counted a few times. The V gene is TRBV20-1, the J gene TRBJ2-1, with 15 positions matching TRBD2. Trimming removed 1 base from V and 2 bases from J; junction bases left unmatched: 9. The CDR3 is 19 residues long. Germline V lookup: CDR1 DFQATT, CDR2 SNEGSKA (reference sequence). In nucleotides, the CDR3 is TGCAGTGCTAGAGCCCCGGGACTAGCGGGAGGAACACCCTACAATGAGCAGTTCTTC. The encoded protein is CSARAPGLAGGTPYNEQFF.

This clonotype was counted many times. The J gene is TRBJ1-1, the V gene TRBV6-1; perhaps TRBD1 as D (5 bases). V lost 6 bases, J lost 5 bases, and 16 bases lay in between. This CDR3 region has 14 residues. Germline lookup yields CDR1 MNHNS and CDR2 SASEGT. The CDR3 here is CASSPTGGGTEAFF. In DNA form, the CDR3 reads TGTGCCAGCAGCCCGACCGGGGGAGGAACTGAAGCTTTCTTT.

In the case of this clonotype: A much larger clone differs by one base, so this may be a read error. The V call is TRBV5-1, the J call TRBJ2-7; D is unclear. The V end lost 0 bases, the J end lost 5 bases, and 6 bases lay between the germline ends. Germline V gene lookup returns CDR1 SGHRS and CDR2 YFSETQ. The CDR3 is made up of 12 amino acids. CDR3 amino acids: CASSLDMDEQYF. The CDR3 DNA follows: TGCGCCAGCAGCTTGGACATGGACGAGCAGTACTTC. The whole variable domain, filled in from reference TRBV5-1 and TRBJ2-7, reads KAGVTQTPRYLIKTRGQQVTLSCSPISGHRSVSWYQQTPGQGLQFLFEYFSETQRNKGNFPGRFSGRQFSNSRSEMNVSTLELGDSALYLCASSLDMDEQYFGPGTRLTVT.

This clonotype was observed many times. The V call is TRBV20-1, the J call TRBJ1-5, with D unresolved. V was shortened by 6 bases and J by 0 bases, with 15 bases between the two germline ends. This CDR3 contains 15 residues. From germline, CDR1 is DFQATT and CDR2 SNEGSKA (reference sequence). CDR3 amino acids: CSAKREGYSNQPQHF. CDR3 coding DNA: TGCAGTGCCAAGAGGGAAGGTTATAGCAATCAGCCCCAGCATTTT.

This clonotype has at least ten counts. The genes are TRBV2 and TRBJ2-7; 7 bases fit TRBD2. This CDR3 is 18 amino acids long. Germline CDR1 and CDR2: SNHLY and FYNNEI. Trimming took 8 bases from V and 4 from J; bases not matched to a gene: 23. CDR3: CASYRRNHAGVKVYEQYF. CDR3 sequence (DNA): TGTGCCAGCTATCGCCGGAATCATGCGGGAGTGAAGGTGTACGAGCAGTACTTC.

This chain joins TRBV20-1 and TRBJ2-7; D might be TRBD1 (5 bases). CDR3 length: 17 residues. V gave up 0 bases and J gave up 0 bases, with 18 bases separating them. Per the germline V gene, CDR1 is DFQATT and CDR2 is SNEGSKA (reference sequence). The CDR3: CSARDLAGPKTSYEQYF. The CDR3 bases are TGCAGTGCTAGAGATCTGGCAGGGCCGAAAACCTCCTACGAGCAGTACTTC.

This clonotype occurred many times. The chain carries TRBV27 and TRBJ2-3; the match to TRBD2 covers 7 bases. This CDR3 contains 14 residues. In germline, CDR1 is MNHEY, CDR2 SMNVEV (reference sequence). The V segment lost 6 bases and the J segment 7 bases; nucleotides outside the gene matches: 10. The chain's CDR3 is CASSEAGRRNTQYF. The CDR3 coding sequence is TGTGCCAGCAGCGAAGCGGGAAGGAGGAATACGCAGTATTTT.

The table lists this clonotype with many counts. The chain combines TRBV2 with TRBJ1-1; 7 nucleotides align to TRBD1. The V segment lost 6 bases and the J segment 3 bases; nucleotides outside the gene matches: 7. Germline CDR1 reads SNHLY; CDR2 reads FYNNEI. The CDR3 consists of 14 residues. This CDR3 is CASRSWQGDTEAFF. CDR3 coding DNA: TGTGCCAGCAGGTCCTGGCAGGGGGACACTGAAGCTTTCTTT.

This clonotype was counted a few times. This chain links TRBV6-5 with TRBJ2-7, with 8 bases identical to TRBD2. Germline assignment: CDR1 MNHEY and CDR2 SVGAGI. The CDR3 is 13 amino acids. J gave up 6 bases and V 4 bases, and 5 bases lay outside the gene matches. CDR3 coding DNA: TGTGCCAGCAGTTCGGCGGGAGGATGCGAGCAGTACTTC. Encoded protein: CASSSAGGCEQYF.

This clonotype was seen repeatedly, ten times or more. The DNA of the CDR3 is TGTGCCAGTAGTATGGGAGGAATGGCTGAAGCTTTCTTT. As protein: CASSMGGMAEAFF. The chain employs TRBV19 and TRBJ1-1, with unresolved D. CDR1 LNHDA and CDR2 SQIVND come from the germline V gene (reference sequence). Trimming shortened V by 3 bases and J by 6 bases, and 11 bases separated the two germline ends. CDR3 length: 13 residues.

This chain connects TRBV7-9 to TRBJ2-5, with TRBD2 identical over 9 bases. The CDR3 is 19 residues long. The germline gives CDR1 SEHNR, CDR2 FQNEAQ (reference sequence). J gave up 5 bases and V 1 base, and 17 bases lay outside the gene matches. The CDR3 DNA sequence: TGTGCCAGCAGCTTAGTACCCTTGGGGGCGGGAGGGCCTCGGGAGACCCAGTACTTC. This gives the protein CASSLVPLGAGGPRETQYF.

In its sample, this clonotype was seen many times. This chain connects TRBV25-1 to TRBJ1-5; 8 nucleotides match TRBD1. The germline CDR1 and CDR2 sequences are MGHDK and SYGVNS. The trim removed 2 bases at V and 5 bases at J, leaving 5 bases unmatched. The CDR3 spans 15 residues. The CDR3 loop is CASSELDREDQPQHF. CDR3 bases: TGTGCCAGCAGTGAACTGGACAGGGAAGATCAGCCCCAGCATTTT.

This clonotype was counted between two and nine times. The V gene is TRBV10-3, the J gene TRBJ2-5; tentatively, D is TRBD2 (5 bases). The length of the CDR3 is 14 residues. Germline V lookup: CDR1 ENHRY, CDR2 SYGVKD. V was trimmed by 2 bases and J by 5 bases, leaving 12 bases between them. The CDR3 nucleotides are TGTGCCATCAGTGAGGGACTGGGCGGGGAGACCCAGTACTTC. It encodes CAISEGLGGETQYF.

The V gene is TRBV6-2 or TRBV6-3, the J gene TRBJ2-3; 14 positions match TRBD2. Germline V gene data show CDR1 as MNHEY and CDR2 as SVGEGT. This CDR3 comprises 15 residues. J gave up 5 bases and V 8 bases, and 6 bases lay outside the gene matches. Here the CDR3 reads CASLGTSGREDTQYF. The CDR3 DNA is TGTGCCAGCCTCGGGACTAGCGGGAGAGAAGATACGCAGTATTTT.

There are many counts of this clonotype. This chain links TRBV29-1 with TRBJ1-4; no clear D. CDR1 is SQVTM, CDR2 ANQGSEA, per germline. V was pared by 6 bases and J by 0 bases, with 11 bases between. This CDR3 spans 14 amino acids. This CDR3 is CSVEDSTTNEKLFF. CDR3 bases: TGCAGCGTAGAGGACTCGACAACTAATGAAAAACTGTTTTTT.

Note on this clonotype: This sequence may be a read error, since a much larger clone differs from it by one base. The gene calls are TRBV10-3 and TRBJ1-4, with 9 bases matching TRBD1. Per the germline V gene, CDR1 is ENHRY and CDR2 is SYGVKD. CDR3 size: 15 residues. The junction had 10 bases not matched to a gene; V was cut back by 5 bases and J by 9 bases. This CDR3 is CAISKPQGATKKLFF. For the CDR3, the DNA is TGTGCCATCAGTAAACCACAGGGGGCGACTAAAAAACTGTTTTTT.

The sample holds a few counts of this clonotype. V gene TRBV25-1 combines with J gene TRBJ2-3; D unclear. Germline V gene lookup returns CDR1 MGHDK and CDR2 SYGVNS. Trimming pared 3 bases from V and 1 base from J, leaving 11 bases between. The CDR3 runs 15 residues. The CDR3 coding sequence is TGTGCCAGCAGTGACCGGGCACGAGGCACAGATACGCAGTATTTT. Encoded protein: CASSDRARGTDTQYF.

This clonotype was detected a few times. The genes are TRBV13 and TRBJ2-7; D perhaps matches TRBD2 (5 bases). With 3 bases removed from V and 7 bases from J, the gap between germline ends came to 19 bases. The CDR3 covers 15 residues. Germline V gene data show CDR1 as PRHDT and CDR2 as FYEKMQ (reference sequence). The CDR3 region has the DNA TGTGCCAGCAGCTTTCTAGCACTAGGTGACTTGGAGCAGTACTTC. This sequence encodes CASSFLALGDLEQYF.

As for this clonotype: A much larger clone sits a single nucleotide away, making a read error possible. This rearrangement joins TRBV12-3 or TRBV12-4 to TRBJ1-1; D remains ambiguous. Trimming removed 6 bases at V and 11 bases at J, with 13 bases between. The CDR3 runs to 11 residues. DNA of the CDR3: TGTGCCAGCAGCCCGACTTGGCGGGCTTTCTTT. Amino acids: CASSPTWRAFF.

This clonotype was picked up many times. This chain connects TRBV7-8 to TRBJ2-7; the match to TRBD1 covers 7 bases. Germline V gene sequence: CDR1 SGHVS, CDR2 FQNEAQ. The CDR3 has 15 amino acids. J gave up 3 bases and V 0 bases, and 5 bases lay outside the gene matches. The CDR3 DNA reads TGTGCCAGCAGCTTAGCCGCGGACAGGTTCTACGAGCAGTACTTC. It codes for CASSLAADRFYEQYF.

The rearrangement joins TRBV24-1 to TRBJ2-1; D call uncertain. This CDR3 is built from 12 residues. The V end lost 2 bases, the J end lost 10 bases, and 8 bases lay between the germline ends. Germline-derived CDR1 and CDR2 are KGHDR and SFDVKD. CDR3 region: CATSDWFMEQFF. In DNA form, the CDR3 reads TGTGCCACCAGTGATTGGTTTATGGAGCAGTTCTTC.